This record looks at one T cell receptor beta chain sequence and its context. Its specificity is not known. The sample originates from a study of beta chain features in type 1 diabetes. Study in general: Cell yields, gender and age were comparable in patients and healthy donors. All samples combined gave about 100 million sorted cells for examination. Study-level findings and limits: PCR could preferentially amplify shorter templates, alike in patients and controls. A pattern of fewer insertions and more deletions at VDJ junctions was seen in type 1 diabetes patients. People with Type 1 diabetes carried modestly yet significantly shorter TCRB CDR3s in all four CD4+ subsets.

The CDR3 consists of 16 residues. The germline V gene has CDR1 KGHSH and CDR2 LQKENI. The V and J ends lost 0 bases and 4 bases respectively, with 15 bases between them. Expressed TCRB transcripts were sequenced, since all the RNA that had been isolated was reverse transcribed. The method was immunoSEQ multiplex PCR; TCRdb's version includes in-frame clones alone and lacks a portion of them. Of roughly 50,000 clones listed, 40% to 65% are singletons. The material sequenced was Tregs from blood. The chain is built from TRBV18 and TRBJ1-2; D gene uncertain. This TCR came from a woman in her thirties or forties with type 1 diabetes. The CDR3 nucleotides read TGTGCCAGCTCACCACCTTTAGTGGCAGGCTTCTATGGCTACACCTTC. Translating it yields CASSPPLVAGFYGYTF.